This TCR beta chain was sequenced for a study of blood T cell repertoires in COVID-19. Adults between roughly 18 and 89 years of age took part from 20 to 25 US areas. Data came from immunoSEQ multiplex PCR; TCRdb stores just in-frame clones and leaves some out. The data hold roughly 300,000 clones, with 65% to 90% observed a single time. The CDR3 sequence is 13 residues long. V shed 7 bases and J shed 1 base, with 10 bases lying between them. The germline V gene encodes CDR1 MNHEY and CDR2 SVGAGI. Sequenced material: PBMCs or T cells enriched from blood (not recorded which). The source of this sequence is a woman aged 40 to 55 with acute COVID-19. The chain joins TRBV6-5 to TRBJ1-1; possible D gene TRBD1, 5 bases. This CDR3 is CASNLGGNTEAFF. The CDR3 DNA reads TGTGCCAGCAACCTGGGGGGGAACACTGAAGCTTTCTTT.